This TCR beta chain was sequenced in a study of cytomegalovirus exposure and HLA in healthy donors (dated by TCRdb to the late 2010s). Describing the broader study: An earlier analysis of about 560 of the donors reported 250 to 350 Gb of sequence data and 95 million to 140 million unique TCR beta sequences obtained from some 200 million T cells. The number of typed donors differed by locus: roughly 620-640 for A, B, C, DRB1 and DQB1; some 540 for DQA1; about 600 for DPA1; and around 450 for DPB1. A later analysis re-examined previously published TCR beta repertoires from hundreds of donors and added high-resolution HLA genotyping to investigate patterns of TCR occurrence. An early release that covered 500 to 800 HLA-typed donors contained around 330 gigabases of sequencing data and 75 million to 100 million unique TCR sequences. Rather than drawing on any new phenotypic data, the later analysis identified candidate immune exposures from TCR beta sequences and the way those sequences occurred across donors. A later genetic analysis used genome-wide SNP genotypes for about 60% of the roughly 700 donors, treating that subset as a discovery cohort. Both class I and class II loci were covered by HLA typing, at four-digit resolution. The T cell repertoires of around 730 subjects were profiled by immunosequencing and related to cytomegalovirus serostatus. High-throughput TCR immunosequencing, statistical association of individual TCRs with disease status, and machine learning were combined to predict cytomegalovirus infection status. All discovery cohort repertoires had been generated on a single sequencing platform. Among roughly 400 genotyped donors of the cohort, an average of around 240,000 unique TCR beta nucleotide sequences were sequenced per donor, 15% to 20% of them non-productive. An earlier analysis of about 600 of the donors used high-throughput TCR beta sequencing to judge whether each TCR beta V gene segment behaved as functional or pseudogenic. The study aimed to test whether cataloging public T cell receptors could reveal signatures of past pathogen exposure. The genetic ancestry cluster associated with self-reported Caucasian donors included approximately 85% of the roughly 400 genotyped donors. Several DR-DQ haplotypes were treated as single units for association and clustering because of strong linkage in the cohort. Donor age, sex, ethnicity and CMV serostatus were collected together with the repertoire data. Along with the roughly 700-subject first cohort, a separate validation cohort of over a hundred different subjects was used.

Remarks on this clone: It lacks a known antigen. No base-level quality is on record; no much larger clone is a single base apart.

In total, around 600 healthy bone marrow donors made up the cohort. Cohort members were all nominally healthy when sampled, although unrecorded immune exposures were likely present. The donor tested CMV seronegative and was one of the 352 seronegative cohort members. Every donor gave a peripheral blood sample, and the peripheral blood mononuclear cells from that sample were used for TCR beta sequencing. The Qiagen DNeasy Blood Extraction Kit was used to extract genomic DNA from the blood cell samples. The paper as a whole reports these results and caveats: In both the original and validation cohorts, the classifier was reported to diagnose cytomegalovirus status with high specificity and sensitivity. The authors suggested that the approach could potentially be generalized to other disease states and immunological phenotypes. Three of the identified cytomegalovirus-associated TCR beta chains were confirmed in vitro to be specific for cytomegalovirus antigens. For the cohort, immune exposure information was limited to CMV serostatus. A further reported finding was that TCR beta sequences accurately predicted the HLA-A and HLA-B alleles for most subjects in the first cohort. A later analysis found that most CMV-associated TCR beta chains appeared HLA-restricted, with HLA associations seemingly driven largely by CMV exposure. Linkage disequilibrium might explain the correlated functional status among segregating V segments, but an unknown experimental factor could not be ruled out. In the study, 150 to 200 TCR beta chains were listed as associated with cytomegalovirus. In a later analysis, HLA-associated TCR beta chains showed more clonal expansion and lower generation probabilities than non-associated chains that were equally common. When HLA alleles, especially DR and DQ, strongly co-occurred, attributing TCR associations to individual alleles was difficult. The cohort was sequenced for TCR beta chains only, and without alpha or paired-chain data the features that could be detected were limited. Because HLA typing was missing for some donors at each locus, association tests included only the typed subset. An earlier analysis of approximately 500 of the donors showed that most TCR beta V segments appeared in productive rearrangements either about 87% or about 30% of the time, which broadly matched IMGT annotations. While some public TCRs were present in many individuals, most TCR sequences turned up only very rarely across donors. According to a later genetic analysis, donors in an Asian-associated ancestry cluster had fewer N-insertions in productive TCRs than the approximately 670-donor mean. An association between a missense DCLRE1C variant and V-gene and J-gene trimming of TCR beta chains was found in a later genetic analysis and replicated in an independent cohort. A cluster of highly shared sequence variants was judged likely to represent a technical artifact of the sequencing pipeline. Specific HLA alleles were associated with 18,000 or so TCR beta sequences at a false discovery rate of 0.05 in a later analysis. Because counts were too low, 15 or so rarely observed V segments, including chromosome 9 orphons, were excluded from the earlier analysis of about 500 of the donors. Several of the top co-occurrence clusters appeared to be linked to parvovirus B19, influenza, CMV and Epstein-Barr virus, according to a later analysis. Roughly uniform sequencing depth across donors was assumed in presence/absence analyses, although this assumption may not hold. A later analysis found that TCR association rates varied across HLA loci, with DRB1 alleles showing the most associated TCRs and HLA-C alleles the fewest.

The library was built by means of the immunoSEQ multiplex PCR assay. The multiplex PCR relied on a mix of 60 forward primers for TCR Vbeta segments and 13 reverse primers for TCR Jbeta segments. The CDR3 region of rearranged TCR beta genes was amplified from genomic DNA by a multiplex PCR assay. The amplified TCR beta libraries were sequenced on the Illumina HiSeq System as 87-base-pair reads. The original pipeline was this. In a later analysis, tens of millions of unique TCR beta chains were counted across the roughly 670 repertoires, and approximately 9.9 million of these chains were shared by at least two donors. To remove PCR and sequencing errors, raw reads were error-corrected and collapsed into unique sequences using a nearest-neighbor algorithm that merged closely related sequences. Alignment of CDR3 sequences to IMGT reference sequences was used to assign V, D and J gene segments. Each retained sequence needed at least a six-nucleotide match to both a V gene segment and a J gene segment. Rearrangements were called productive when the CDR3 lacked stop codons and stayed in frame with V and J; all others were non-productive. Following IMGT convention, CDR3 was defined as the stretch from the second conserved V-encoded cysteine to the conserved J-encoded phenylalanine. In an earlier analysis of around 540 of the donors, sequences lacking an unambiguous match to a single V gene segment were excluded. In an earlier analysis of approximately 590 of the donors, V segments were called functional above 56.7% productive rearrangements and were called segregating when the between-donor standard deviation exceeded 5%. To diagnose cytomegalovirus status from the catalog of TCR beta chain sequences, a statistical classification framework was built. V and J gene assignment, in a later analysis, came from comparing TCR nucleotide sequences with IMGT/GENE-DB human TR gene sequences. In a later analysis, CDR3 sequences and most-parsimonious VDJ recombination scenarios were assigned using the TCRdist pipeline. In a later analysis, each TCR beta chain was defined by its CDR3 amino acid sequence together with its V-gene family, and reads without a unique V-gene family were excluded. In a later analysis, 450 to 600 highly shared, low-generation-probability nucleotide sequences were removed to address suspected cross-contamination and a sequencing artifact. A later analysis calculated a clonal expansion index for each public chain from normalized within-repertoire ranks of inferred template counts. In a later analysis, generation probabilities were computed using a VDJ recombination model fitted to out-of-frame rearrangements, and the results were checked against IGoR. In a later analysis, hypergeometric tests were used to score TCR-TCR, TCR-HLA and TCR-CMV co-occurrence, with a repertoire-size bias correction applied to TCR pairs. False discovery rates were estimated in a later analysis by permuting HLA or CMV assignments 20 times. A later analysis grouped co-occurring TCRs with DBSCAN, adding TCRdist sequence similarity when clustering within HLA-allele-positive subsets. Co-occurrence clustering excluded repertoires with fewer than 30,000 or more than 120,000 public chains, plus five with anomalous nucleotide sharing. Imported from immuneACCESS, the table was reduced by TCRdb to in-frame sequences with V and J called. These copies leave out some clones; in studies compared against another copy, an unresolved V gene accounts for under half, and the cause of the remainder is not known. Clonal size and the V and J genes are those of that table, whereas D and trimming came from the DNA. The sample records over 150,000 clones, around 79% of which are singletons. Of the sample, about 4.6% falls within the top ten clones.

The TCR originated in a man between 35 and 55 years old in good health and CMV-seronegative. Sequencing used PBMCs.

This receptor carries the CDR3 CASNNGETDTQYF. Read as DNA, the sequence is TGTGCCAGTAATAACGGGGAGACGGATACGCAGTATTTT. This chain joins TRBV19 to TRBJ2-3; TRBD2 is perhaps the D gene, given 5 matching bases. CDR3 length: 13 amino acids, cysteine to phenylalanine. Only the CDR3 DNA stays, 39 bases, in frame from base 1. The germline V gene (reference sequence) yields LNHDA for CDR1 and SQIVND for CDR2. V and J are truncated by 7 bases and 6 bases respectively, leaving an intervening sequence of 14 bases.